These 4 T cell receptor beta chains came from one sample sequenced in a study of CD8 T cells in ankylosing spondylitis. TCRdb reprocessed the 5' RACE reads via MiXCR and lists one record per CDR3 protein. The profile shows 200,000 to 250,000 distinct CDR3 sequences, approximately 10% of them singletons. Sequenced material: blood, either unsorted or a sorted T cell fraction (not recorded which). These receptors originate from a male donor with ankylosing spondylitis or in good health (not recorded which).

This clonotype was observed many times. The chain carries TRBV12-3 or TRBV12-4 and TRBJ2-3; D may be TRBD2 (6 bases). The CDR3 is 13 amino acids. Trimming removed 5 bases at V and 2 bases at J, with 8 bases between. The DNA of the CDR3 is TGTGCCAGCAGTCCGGGGGACACAGATACGCAGTATTTT. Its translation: CASSPGDTDTQYF.

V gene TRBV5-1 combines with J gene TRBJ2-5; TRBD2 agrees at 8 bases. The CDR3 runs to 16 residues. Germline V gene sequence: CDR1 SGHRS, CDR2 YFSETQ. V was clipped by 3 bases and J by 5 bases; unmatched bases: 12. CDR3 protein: CASSSALAGGMETQYF. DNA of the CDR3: TGCGCCAGCAGCTCCGCTCTAGCGGGCGGCATGGAGACCCAGTACTTC.

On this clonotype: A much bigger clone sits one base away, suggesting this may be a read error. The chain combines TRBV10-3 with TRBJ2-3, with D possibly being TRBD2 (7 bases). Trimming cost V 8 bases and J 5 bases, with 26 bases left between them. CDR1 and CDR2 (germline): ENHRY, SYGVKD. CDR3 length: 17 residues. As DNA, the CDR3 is TGTGCCATCTTCCCCAACACTAGGCGGGGGCTAGGAGATACGCAGTATTTT. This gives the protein CAIFPNTRRGLGDTQYF.

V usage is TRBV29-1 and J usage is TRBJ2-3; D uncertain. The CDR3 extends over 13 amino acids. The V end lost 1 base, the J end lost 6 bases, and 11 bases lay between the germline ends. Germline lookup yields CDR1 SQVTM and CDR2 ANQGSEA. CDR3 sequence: CSVEALGSDTQYF. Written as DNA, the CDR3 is TGCAGCGTTGAAGCACTTGGGTCTGATACGCAGTATTTT.